This TCR beta chain was sequenced during a study of lymphopenia after photon versus proton radiotherapy. This table comes from immunoSEQ multiplex PCR, and its TCRdb copy is limited to in-frame clones, with some not included. The sample comprises some 170,000 clones, more than 85% of which are singletons, and around 4.7% rests with the top ten. Notes on the study in general: Oligoclonal CD8+ Temra expansion after nadir drove photon patients' diversity drop. Post-nadir TCR diversity decline inversely tracked overall survival among those who died.

In the case of this clone: Antigen unknown.

Germline V gives CDR1 MGHRA, CDR2 YSYEKL. The germline V and J ends were trimmed by 4 bases and 0 bases, with 12 bases remaining between them. The CDR3 contains 16 residues. The TCR was taken from a man aged 50-60 years with gastric cancer. Sequencing used peripheral blood, obtained from a patient treated with photon-based radiotherapy. The chain combines TRBV4-1 with TRBJ1-4, with a possible D match to TRBD1 (5 bases). The DNA of the CDR3 is TGCGCCAGCAGCCGAGGGGCCAAAGCAACTAATGAAAAACTGTTTTTT. Its translation is CASSRGAKATNEKLFF.